This entry describes one T cell receptor (beta chain). The sample is drawn from a study of blood T cell repertoires in COVID-19. About the study: Italy, Spain and the United States were the sources of the convalescent and acute COVID-19 samples.

Donors were grouped by their self-reported clinical history. How the authors handled the data: Reference gene primer amplification in the assay estimated nucleated cell counts. The repertoire was sequenced with immunoSEQ multiplex PCR; TCRdb's copy has only in-frame clones and lacks some. V and J calls and clone size are as listed in that table; D and trimming were resolved from the DNA. The profile shows 180,000 or so clones, roughly nine tenths of them singletons. The sequence was collected from a middle-aged woman with acute COVID-19. Material for sequencing was PBMCs or T cells enriched from blood (not recorded which).

The CDR3 DNA is TGCGCCAGCAGTGGCCGGGGGACGGGTGAGCAGTTCTTC. Protein product: CASSGRGTGEQFF. This sequence joins TRBV10-1 and TRBJ2-1; tentative D call: TRBD2 (6 bases). V lost 4 bases and J lost 9, with 13 bases in between. The CDR3 is 13 residues long. The V gene's germline CDR1 is WNHNN and CDR2 SYGVQD (reference sequence).